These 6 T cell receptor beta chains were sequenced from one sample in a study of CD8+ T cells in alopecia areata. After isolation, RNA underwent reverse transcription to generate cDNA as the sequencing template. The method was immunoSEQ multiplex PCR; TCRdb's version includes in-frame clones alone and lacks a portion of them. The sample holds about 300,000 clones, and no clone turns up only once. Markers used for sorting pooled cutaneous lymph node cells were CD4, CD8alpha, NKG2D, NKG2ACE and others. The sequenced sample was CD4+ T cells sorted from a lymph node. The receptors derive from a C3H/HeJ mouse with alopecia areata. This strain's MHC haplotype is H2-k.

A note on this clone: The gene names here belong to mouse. CDR3 bases read: TGTGCTAGCAGTGACTGGGGGGGCGGGGAC. Protein sequence: CASSDWGGGD. The complete CDR3 sequence is CASSDWGGGDTQYF. This chain joins TRBV17 and TRBJ2-5, with 12 nucleotides matching TRBD2. Coverage ceases 4 residues before the CDR3 finishes, and the germline J gene fills in the end. The V gene's germline CDR1 is MNHDT and CDR2 YYDKIL. This CDR3 region has 14 residues.

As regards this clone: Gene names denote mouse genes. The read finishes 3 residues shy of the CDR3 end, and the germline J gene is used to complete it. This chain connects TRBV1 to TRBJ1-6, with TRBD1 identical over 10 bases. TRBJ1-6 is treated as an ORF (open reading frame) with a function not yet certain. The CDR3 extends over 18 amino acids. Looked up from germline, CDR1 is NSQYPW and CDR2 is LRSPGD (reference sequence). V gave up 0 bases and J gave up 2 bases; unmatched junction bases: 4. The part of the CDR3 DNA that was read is TGCACCTGCAGTGCAGATAGGGGGACAGGGGCCTATAATTCGCCC. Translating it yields CTCSADRGTGAYNSP. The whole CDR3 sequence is CTCSADRGTGAYNSPLYF.

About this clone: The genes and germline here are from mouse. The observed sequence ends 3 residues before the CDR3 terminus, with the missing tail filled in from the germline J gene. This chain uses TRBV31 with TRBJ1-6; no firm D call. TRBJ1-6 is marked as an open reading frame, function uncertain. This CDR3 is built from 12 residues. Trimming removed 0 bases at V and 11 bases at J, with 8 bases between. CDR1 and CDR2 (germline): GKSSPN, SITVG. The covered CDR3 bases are TGTGCCTGGAGTCTAGAGGGTCCGCCC. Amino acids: CAWSLEGPP. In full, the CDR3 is CAWSLEGPPLYF.

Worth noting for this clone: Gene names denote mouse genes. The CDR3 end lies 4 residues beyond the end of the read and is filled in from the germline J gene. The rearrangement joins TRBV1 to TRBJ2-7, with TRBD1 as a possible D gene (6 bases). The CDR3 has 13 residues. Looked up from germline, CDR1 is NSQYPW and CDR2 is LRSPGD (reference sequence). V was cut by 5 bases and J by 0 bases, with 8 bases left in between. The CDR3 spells CTCSWTVSYEQYF. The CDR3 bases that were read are TGCACCTGCAGTTGGACAGTCTCCTAT.

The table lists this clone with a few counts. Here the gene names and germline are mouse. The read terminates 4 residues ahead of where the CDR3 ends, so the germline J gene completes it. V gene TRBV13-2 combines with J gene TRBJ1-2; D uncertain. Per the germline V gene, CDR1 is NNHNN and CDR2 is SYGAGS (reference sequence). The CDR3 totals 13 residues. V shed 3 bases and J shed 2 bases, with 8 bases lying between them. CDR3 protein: CASGGIGNSDYTF. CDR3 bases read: TGTGCCAGCGGTGGCATAGGGAACTCC.

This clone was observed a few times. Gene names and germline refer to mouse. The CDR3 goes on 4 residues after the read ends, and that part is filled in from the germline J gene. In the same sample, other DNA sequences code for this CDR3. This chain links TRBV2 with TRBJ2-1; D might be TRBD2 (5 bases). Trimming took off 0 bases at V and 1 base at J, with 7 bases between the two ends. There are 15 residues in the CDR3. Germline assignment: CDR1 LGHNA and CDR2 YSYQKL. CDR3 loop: CASSQELGNYAEQFF. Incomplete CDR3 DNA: TGTGCCAGCAGCCAAGAGTTGGGGAACTATGCT.